The 19 T cell receptor beta chains given below trace back to one sample, sequenced in a study of shared clonotypes between healthy human individuals. The repertoire was sequenced with immunoSEQ multiplex PCR; TCRdb's copy has only in-frame clones and lacks some. In the table there are approximately 2.3 million clones, 85% to 95% of which are singletons. Sequenced material: naive CD4+ T cells from PBMCs. As for subset: CD45RA+ positively selected. All receptors derive from a man younger than 35 in good health. Some clones in this sample may be carry-over from other donors' samples.

The DNA for the CDR3 is TGTGCCAGCAGCCTGGGGCGGTCGCGGGACAGGGACGAAGCTTTCTTT. Its protein product is CASSLGRSRDRDEAFF. The chain carries TRBV11-2 and TRBJ1-1, with 9 positions matching TRBD1. The V segment lost 5 bases and the J segment 8 bases; nucleotides outside the gene matches: 15. The length of the CDR3 is 16 residues. Germline CDR1 reads SGHAT; CDR2 reads FQNNGV.

DNA for the CDR3: TGTGCCAGCAGGACTACTAGCGGGAGTTCCTACGAGCAGTACTTC. It encodes CASRTTSGSSYEQYF. The chain uses TRBV28 and TRBJ2-7, with 11 bases that match TRBD2. J gave up 1 base and V 6 bases, and 5 bases lay outside the gene matches. Germline-derived CDR1 and CDR2 are MDHEN and SYDVKM. The CDR3 loop spans 15 amino acids.

The chain recombines TRBV6-1 with TRBJ2-1; TRBD1 matches at 8 bases. CDR3 length equals 14 residues. J gave up 10 bases and V 1 base, and 6 bases lay outside the gene matches. Per the germline V gene, CDR1 is MNHNS and CDR2 is SASEGT. The chain's CDR3 is CASSEGSRGREQFF. CDR3 DNA sequence: TGTGCCAGCAGTGAAGGCAGCAGGGGGCGAGAGCAGTTCTTC.

J is TRBJ2-5 and V is TRBV18; no clear D. Germline CDR1 and CDR2: KGHSH and LQKENI. V gave up 3 bases and J gave up 7 bases, with 6 bases separating them. This CDR3 region has 11 residues. CDR3 region: CASSPGATQYF. The CDR3 DNA is TGTGCCAGCTCACCCGGAGCGACCCAGTACTTC.

The J gene is TRBJ1-5, the V gene TRBV5-1; no definite D call. The CDR3 totals 15 residues. Germline-derived CDR1 and CDR2 are SGHRS and YFSETQ. The germline V and J ends were trimmed by 1 base and 0 bases, with 8 bases remaining between them. In DNA form, the CDR3 reads TGCGCCAGCAGCTTGTCACCTTATAGCAATCAGCCCCAGCATTTT. It is translated as CASSLSPYSNQPQHF.

CDR3 in amino acids: CAYRMGGQETQYF. CDR3 DNA sequence: TGTGCCTATAGAATGGGGGGGCAAGAGACCCAGTACTTC. The rearrangement links TRBV30 to TRBJ2-5; TRBD2 matches at 7 bases. Germline V gives CDR1 GTSNPN, CDR2 SVGIG (reference sequence). This CDR3 region has 13 residues. J gave up 2 bases and V 7 bases, and 7 bases lay outside the gene matches. Based on the CDR3 plus reference TRBV30 and TRBJ2-5, the full variable domain is SQTIHQWPATLVQPVGSPLSLECTVEGTSNPNLYWYRQAAGRGLQLLFYSVGIGQISSEVPQNLSASRPQDRQFILSSKKLLLSDSGFYLCAYRMGGQETQYFGPGTRLLVL.

The V and J genes are TRBV6-5 and TRBJ1-1, with 8 bases lining up with TRBD1. This CDR3 region has 13 residues. Germline V CDR1 and CDR2: MNHEY, SVGAGI. The ends lost 6 bases at V and 5 bases at J; junction bases unmatched: 5. CDR3 DNA: TGTGCCAGCAGGAGCAGGGGGCGAACTGAAGCTTTCTTT. Amino acids: CASRSRGRTEAFF.

V gene TRBV5-1 combines with J gene TRBJ2-6; TRBD1 matches 10 bases. The CDR3 loop spans 18 amino acids. The V segment lost 3 bases and the J segment 0 bases; nucleotides outside the gene matches: 6. Per the germline V gene, CDR1 is SGHRS and CDR2 is YFSETQ. This chain's CDR3 is CASSSDRGRASGANVLTF. Written as DNA, the CDR3 is TGCGCCAGCAGCTCAGACAGGGGGCGCGCCTCTGGGGCCAACGTCCTGACTTTC.

The CDR3, as DNA: TGTGCCAGCAGTCACACCGGGACAGGGACGACGGTCGATGGCTACACCTTC. Encoded protein: CASSHTGTGTTVDGYTF. The chain uses TRBV27 and TRBJ1-2; TRBD1 agrees at 9 bases. Germline V gives CDR1 MNHEY, CDR2 SMNVEV (reference sequence). This CDR3 region has 17 residues. The V gene end was trimmed by 5 bases and the J gene end by 6 bases; junction bases not matched to a gene: 16.

The chain employs TRBV28 and TRBJ2-7; 8 nucleotides agree with TRBD1. CDR3 length: 15 residues. Germline-derived CDR1 and CDR2 are MDHEN and SYDVKM. Trimming took 5 bases from V and 2 from J; bases not matched to a gene: 8. Here the CDR3 reads CASSGVDRGTYEQYF. CDR3 sequence (DNA): TGTGCCAGCAGTGGGGTTGACAGGGGAACCTACGAGCAGTACTTC.

The chain uses TRBV18 and TRBJ2-5; possible D gene TRBD1, 7 bases. V lost 5 bases and J 0 bases, leaving 10 bases between the germline ends. Looked up from germline, CDR1 is KGHSH and CDR2 is LQKENI. This CDR3 comprises 14 residues. The CDR3 nucleotides read TGTGCCAGCTCATCAGGGGGGAACCAAGAGACCCAGTACTTC. The encoded protein is CASSSGGNQETQYF.

The genes are TRBV7-2 and TRBJ2-7; a weak D match, TRBD2 (6 bases). The CDR3 extends over 15 amino acids. CDR1 SGHTA and CDR2 FQGNSA come from the germline V gene. V lost 1 base and J lost 4, with 14 bases in between. The CDR3 here is CASSLEVGGPYEQYF. DNA of the CDR3: TGTGCCAGCAGCTTAGAGGTGGGAGGCCCGTACGAGCAGTACTTC.

The chain couples TRBV28 to TRBJ2-2; 11 bases are shared with TRBD2. V dropped 3 bases and J dropped 4; count of bases not matched to a gene: 4. The germline V gene encodes CDR1 MDHEN and CDR2 SYDVKM. The CDR3 runs to 16 residues. The DNA for the CDR3 is TGTGCCAGCAGTTTGATTACTAGCGGGGGCACCGGGGAGCTGTTTTTT. It specifies CASSLITSGGTGELFF. Variable domain in full (rest from reference TRBV28 and TRBJ2-2): DVKVTQSSRYLVKRTGEKVFLECVQDMDHENMFWYRQDPGLGLRLIYFSYDVKMKEKGDIPEGYSVSREKKERFSLILESASTNQTSMYLCASSLITSGGTGELFFGEGSRLTVL.

The CDR3 is CASSLYRTSGTGEQYF. In DNA, the CDR3 is TGTGCCAGCAGTCTGTACCGGACTAGCGGGACGGGTGAGCAGTACTTC. This sequence joins TRBV28 and TRBJ2-7, with TRBD2 matching over 12 bases. From germline, CDR1 is MDHEN and CDR2 SYDVKM. V shed 5 bases, J shed 7 bases, and the junction held 12 bases outside the gene matches. This CDR3 has 16 amino acids.

A note on this clone: Different DNA sequences within this sample yield the same CDR3. CDR3 residues: CASSLNRYNEQFF. CDR3 nucleotide sequence: TGTGCCAGCAGCCTCAACAGATACAATGAGCAGTTCTTC. This chain uses TRBV27 with TRBJ2-1; D is ambiguous. Trimming shortened V by 6 bases and J by 4 bases, and 10 bases separated the two germline ends. This CDR3 has 13 residues. Germline V lookup: CDR1 MNHEY, CDR2 SMNVEV (reference sequence).

Turning to this clone: The sample contains more than one DNA sequence encoding this CDR3. This chain joins TRBV18 and TRBJ2-7; 9 bases are a match to TRBD2. There are 15 residues in the CDR3. CDR1 and CDR2 (germline): KGHSH, LQKENI. Germline trimming cut 6 bases from V and 1 base from J; bases unmatched to any gene: 7. The CDR3 region is CASSLGLAGSYEQYF. The CDR3 coding sequence is TGTGCCAGCTCGCTGGGTCTAGCGGGGTCCTACGAGCAGTACTTC.

This clone was seen just once. This rearrangement joins TRBV11-2 to TRBJ1-4, with D possibly being TRBD1 (6 bases). Germline-derived CDR1 and CDR2 are SGHAT and FQNNGV. V was pared by 4 bases and J by 6 bases, with 18 bases between. This CDR3 is built from 16 residues. CDR3 bases: TGTGCCAGCAGCTCCGGATCGGCACAGGGTTATGAAAAACTGTTTTTT. Its protein product is CASSSGSAQGYEKLFF.

The chain combines TRBV6-1 with TRBJ1-1; 9 bases match TRBD1. Looked up from germline, CDR1 is MNHNS and CDR2 is SASEGT. The V and J ends lost 6 bases and 3 bases, in that order; junction bases with no gene match: 5. CDR3 length: 14 amino acids. This CDR3 reads CASRRQGGDTEAFF. CDR3 nucleotides: TGTGCCAGCAGGCGACAGGGGGGGGACACTGAAGCTTTCTTT.

The V call is TRBV10-2, the J call TRBJ2-1, with 8 bases that match TRBD2. The CDR3 has 17 residues. Per the germline V gene, CDR1 is WSHSY and CDR2 is SAAADI. The junction had 12 bases not matched to a gene; V was cut back by 4 bases and J by 4 bases. The DNA of the CDR3 is TGCGCCAGCAGTGGTTCCGGGACTAGGCAACCATACAATGAGCAGTTCTTC. Translated: CASSGSGTRQPYNEQFF.